The sample holds a few counts of the clone carrying this T cell receptor beta chain. Germline loops: CDR1 SQVTM, CDR2 ANQGSEA. Losses at the gene ends were 3 bases for V and 10 bases for J; bases not matched to a gene: 2. The CDR3 runs to 10 residues. The data were obtained in a study of T cell changes during pregnancy in multiple sclerosis. The table came from immunoSEQ multiplex PCR; TCRdb's copy has only in-frame clones and leaves some out. Here the sample spans about 70,000 clones, around 94% being singletons. Sequences were derived from peripheral blood, sampled before pregnancy. The chain has TRBV29-1 and TRBJ1-1; 7 bases line up with TRBD1. The TCR was taken from a female donor with multiple sclerosis, enrolled in a pregnancy study. This CDR3 reads CSVDAGGAFF. The CDR3 DNA reads TGCAGCGTTGACGCAGGGGGAGCTTTCTTT. Full variable domain (rest looked up from reference TRBV29-1 and TRBJ1-1): SAVISQKPSRDICQRGTSLTIQCQVDSQVTMMFWYRQQPGQSLTLIATANQGSEATYESGFVIDKFPISRPNLTFSTLTVSNMSPEDSSIYLCSVDAGGAFFGQGTRLTVV.